The source of this T cell receptor beta chain is a study of control samples from healthy donors and cancer patients. This CDR3 is 17 amino acids long. J was trimmed by 0 bases and V by 3 bases; bases with no gene match: 8. CDR1 and CDR2 from the germline V gene are SGHDT and YYEEEE. Clones were read by immunoSEQ multiplex PCR, and TCRdb kept only the in-frame ones, dropping some. The sample includes over 200,000 clones, over 75% seen only once; the top ten take approximately 12%. Material: PBMCs. This TCR was sampled from a woman in her sixties or seventies with lung cancer. The rearrangement joins TRBV5-6 to TRBJ2-1; TRBD1 agrees at 8 bases. The DNA for the CDR3 is TGTGCCAGCAGCTGGGGACCGACAGGGGCCTCCTACAATGAGCAGTTCTTC. This encodes CASSWGPTGASYNEQFF.